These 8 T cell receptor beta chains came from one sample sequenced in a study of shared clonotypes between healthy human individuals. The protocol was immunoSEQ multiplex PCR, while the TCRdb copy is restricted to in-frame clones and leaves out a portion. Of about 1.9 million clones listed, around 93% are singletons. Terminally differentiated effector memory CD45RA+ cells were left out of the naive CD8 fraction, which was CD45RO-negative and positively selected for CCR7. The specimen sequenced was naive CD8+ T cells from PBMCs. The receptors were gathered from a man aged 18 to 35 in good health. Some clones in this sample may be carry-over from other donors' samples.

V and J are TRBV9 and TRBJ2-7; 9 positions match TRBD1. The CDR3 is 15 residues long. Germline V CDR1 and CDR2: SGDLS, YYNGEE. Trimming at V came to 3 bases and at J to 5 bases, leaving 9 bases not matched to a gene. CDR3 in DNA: TGTGCCAGCAGCGCCTCCGGGACAGGGTTCAACGAGCAGTACTTC. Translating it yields CASSASGTGFNEQYF.

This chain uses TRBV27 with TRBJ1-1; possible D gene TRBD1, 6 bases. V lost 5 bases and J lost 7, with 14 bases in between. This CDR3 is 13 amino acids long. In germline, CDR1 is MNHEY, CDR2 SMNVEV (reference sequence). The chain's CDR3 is CASSPRGHGEAFF. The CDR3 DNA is TGTGCCAGCAGTCCCCGGGGGCACGGTGAAGCTTTCTTT.

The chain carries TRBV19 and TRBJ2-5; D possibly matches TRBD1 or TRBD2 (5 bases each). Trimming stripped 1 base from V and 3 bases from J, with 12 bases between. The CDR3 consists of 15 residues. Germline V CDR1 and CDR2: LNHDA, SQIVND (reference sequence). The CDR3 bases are TGTGCCAGTAGTATAGGAGGGACGGATAAAGAGACCCAGTACTTC. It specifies CASSIGGTDKETQYF.

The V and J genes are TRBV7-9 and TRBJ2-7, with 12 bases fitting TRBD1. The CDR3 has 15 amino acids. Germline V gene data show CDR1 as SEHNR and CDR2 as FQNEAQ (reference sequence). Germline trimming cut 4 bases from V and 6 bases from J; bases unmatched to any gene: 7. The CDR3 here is CASSSPGQGAREQYF. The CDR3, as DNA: TGTGCCAGCAGCTCCCCGGGACAGGGGGCGCGCGAGCAGTACTTC.

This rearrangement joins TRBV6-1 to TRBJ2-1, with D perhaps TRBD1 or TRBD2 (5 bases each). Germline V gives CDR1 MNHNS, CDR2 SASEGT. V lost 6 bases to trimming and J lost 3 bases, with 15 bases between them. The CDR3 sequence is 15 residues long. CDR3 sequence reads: CASSPGTARYNEQFF. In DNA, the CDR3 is TGTGCCAGCAGCCCCGGGACCGCTCGCTACAATGAGCAGTTCTTC.

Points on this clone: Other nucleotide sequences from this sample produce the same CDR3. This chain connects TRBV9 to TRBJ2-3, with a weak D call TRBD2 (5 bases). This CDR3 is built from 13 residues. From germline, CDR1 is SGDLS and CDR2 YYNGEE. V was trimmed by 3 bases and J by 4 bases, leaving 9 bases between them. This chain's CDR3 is CASSAELADTQYF. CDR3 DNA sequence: TGTGCCAGCAGCGCCGAACTAGCAGATACGCAGTATTTT.

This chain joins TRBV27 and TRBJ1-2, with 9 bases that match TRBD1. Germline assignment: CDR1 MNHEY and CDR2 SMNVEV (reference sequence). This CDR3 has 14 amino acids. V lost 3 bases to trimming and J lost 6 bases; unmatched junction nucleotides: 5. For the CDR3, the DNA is TGTGCCAGCAGTTTCCTCCGGGACAGGGATGGCTACACCTTC. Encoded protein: CASSFLRDRDGYTF.

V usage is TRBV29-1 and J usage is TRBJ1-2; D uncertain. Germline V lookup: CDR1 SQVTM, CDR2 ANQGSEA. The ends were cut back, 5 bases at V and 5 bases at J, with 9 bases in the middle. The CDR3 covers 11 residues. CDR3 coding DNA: TGCAGCGTTTATGACACTTATGGCTACACCTTC. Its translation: CSVYDTYGYTF.